This T cell receptor beta chain is from a study of vaccination and CD4 T cells after COVID-19. As for treatment: roughly 11-day PBMC culture with coronavirus spike peptide pools or control peptides (ViraFEST assay). Peptide-pool expansion of antigen-specific T cells preceded TCR sequencing in ViraFEST. CD4+ T cells that had been cultured provided DNA sequenced with the Oncomine TCR Beta short-read assay. A single record per CDR3 protein comes from TCRdb applying MiXCR to the PCR reads. The sample records 10,000 or so distinct CDR3 sequences, 30% being singletons. This clonotype was picked up a small number of times. Its antigen is still unknown. V lost 3 bases to trimming and J lost 3 bases; unmatched junction nucleotides: 8. CDR1 is DFQATT and CDR2 is SNEGSKA in the germline V gene (reference sequence). This CDR3 has 15 amino acids.

The sample in question was CD4+ T cells from blood, cultured in vitro, obtained after SARS-CoV-2 vaccination. The sequence was obtained from a human donor who had recovered from COVID-19. V and J are TRBV20-1 and TRBJ2-7; 10 bases fit TRBD1. The CDR3 bases are TGCAGTGCTAGCCCCACGGGGGACAGGGGCTACGAGCAGTACTTC. Amino acids: CSASPTGDRGYEQYF.